Shown below are 15 T cell receptor beta chains from a single sample sequenced in a study of T cell responses to AZD1222 COVID-19 vaccine. Sequencing was performed with immunoSEQ multiplex PCR; in TCRdb, only in-frame clones are kept and a portion is missing. The table has approximately 140,000 clones, 91% seen once. This specimen was peripheral blood, taken on day 0 of AZD1222 vaccination. All receptors come from an adult in good health.

This clone was observed a handful of times. This chain uses TRBV9 with TRBJ1-2, with a tentative D call TRBD1 (5 bases). Germline V gives CDR1 SGDLS, CDR2 YYNGEE. CDR3 length: 15 amino acids. V lost 4 bases and J lost 3, with 16 bases in between. CDR3 nucleotide sequence: TGTGCCAGCAGCCCCGGACCTGACAGCCACTATGGCTACACCTTC. Its protein is CASSPGPDSHYGYTF.

The genes are TRBV7-8 and TRBJ1-6; D perhaps matches TRBD1 (5 bases). The CDR3 totals 16 residues. CDR1 and CDR2 from the germline V gene are SGHVS and FQNEAQ. V lost 7 bases to trimming and J lost 0 bases, with 13 bases between them. For the CDR3, the DNA is TGTGCCAGCAAAATCGGGGGGAGCTCCTATAATTCACCCCTCCACTTT. As protein: CASKIGGSSYNSPLHF. The full variable domain, with the rest looked up from reference TRBV7-8 and TRBJ1-6, is GAGVSQSPRYKVAKRGQDVALRCDPISGHVSLFWYQQALGQGPEFLTYFQNEAQLDKSGLPSDRFFAERPEGSVSTLKIQRTQQEDSAVYLCASKIGGSSYNSPLHFGNGTRLTVT.

The rearrangement links TRBV2 to TRBJ1-5; D unclear. CDR3 length: 15 amino acids. V shed 3 bases and J shed 2 bases, with 11 bases lying between them. Germline CDR1 reads SNHLY; CDR2 reads FYNNEI. CDR3 nucleotides: TGTGCCAGCAGTGAGGATAGGGCTGGCAATCAGCCCCAGCATTTT. It yields the protein CASSEDRAGNQPQHF.

The chain's CDR3 is CSANDRVNTGELFF. The DNA for the CDR3 is TGCAGTGCTAATGACAGGGTGAACACCGGGGAGCTGTTTTTT. The chain couples TRBV20-1 to TRBJ2-2; 7 positions match TRBD1. The CDR3 totals 14 residues. V gave up 4 bases and J gave up 1 base; unmatched junction bases: 3. Germline V CDR1 and CDR2: DFQATT, SNEGSKA (reference sequence).

The genes are TRBV10-2 and TRBJ2-1; D remains unclear. In germline, CDR1 is WSHSY, CDR2 SAAADI. The CDR3 loop spans 13 amino acids. V gave up 2 bases and J gave up 10 bases, with 12 bases separating them. CDR3 loop: CASSETVPGEQFF. The DNA for the CDR3 is TGCGCCAGCAGTGAGACAGTTCCCGGGGAGCAGTTCTTC.

V gene TRBV9 combines with J gene TRBJ1-1; TRBD1 agrees at 7 bases. Germline assignment: CDR1 SGDLS and CDR2 YYNGEE. V gave up 3 bases and J gave up 3 bases; unmatched junction bases: 2. The CDR3 covers 13 residues. The CDR3 DNA is TGTGCCAGCAGCGAAACAGGGGACACTGAAGCTTTCTTT. This translates into CASSETGDTEAFF.

Details on this clone: At the DNA level, this CDR3 is encoded by other sequences in the same sample as well. The gene calls are TRBV11-2 and TRBJ2-7, with 9 bases lining up with TRBD1. The CDR3 totals 14 residues. CDR1 is SGHAT and CDR2 is FQNNGV in the germline V gene. The V segment lost 3 bases and the J segment 4 bases; nucleotides outside the gene matches: 4. The CDR3, as DNA: TGTGCCAGCAGCTTCGGGACAGGGTCGTACGAGCAGTACTTC. Translating it yields CASSFGTGSYEQYF.

The CDR3 here is CASSQEDRTTNSPLHF. CDR3 nucleotide sequence: TGTGCCAGCAGCCAAGAAGACAGGACGACTAATTCACCCCTCCACTTT. The V call is TRBV4-2, the J call TRBJ1-6; D possibly corresponds to TRBD1 (6 bases). The CDR3 has 16 amino acids. Trimming removed 0 bases at V and 6 bases at J, with 12 bases between. Germline V gene data show CDR1 as LGHNA and CDR2 as YNFKEQ.

The gene calls are TRBV7-2 and TRBJ1-6; D unresolved. The CDR3 is 14 residues long. Trimming cost V 1 base and J 5 bases, with 6 bases left between them. The germline V gene has CDR1 SGHTA and CDR2 FQGNSA. The CDR3 bases are TGTGCCAGCAGCTTAGTACCAGATAATTCACCCCTCCACTTT. It is translated as CASSLVPDNSPLHF.

V usage is TRBV14 and J usage is TRBJ2-2, with D perhaps matching TRBD2 (5 bases). This CDR3 has 14 amino acids. The V end was cut by 0 bases, the J end by 5 bases, with 7 bases between. Germline CDR1 reads SGHDN; CDR2 reads FVKESK. DNA for the CDR3: TGTGCCAGCAGCCAAGATCGGAGGACCGGGGAGCTGTTTTTT. Translation gives CASSQDRRTGELFF.

The V call is TRBV9, the J call TRBJ2-3; 8 bases line up with TRBD1. V dropped 3 bases and J dropped 2; count of bases not matched to a gene: 5. The CDR3 sequence is 15 residues long. Germline CDR1 and CDR2: SGDLS and YYNGEE. CDR3 residues: CASSATGGTTDTQYF. CDR3 sequence (DNA): TGTGCCAGCAGCGCTACAGGGGGTACCACAGATACGCAGTATTTT. Together with reference TRBV9 and TRBJ2-3, the CDR3 gives the full variable domain: DSGVTQTPKHLITATGQRVTLRCSPRSGDLSVYWYQQSLDQGLQFLIQYYNGEERAKGNILERFSAQQFPDLHSELNLSSLELGDSALYFCASSATGGTTDTQYFGPGTRLTVL.

V gene TRBV6-2 or TRBV6-3 combines with J gene TRBJ2-7; D is possibly TRBD1 (5 bases). Germline V lookup: CDR1 MNHEY, CDR2 SVGEGT. The V and J ends lost 5 bases and 3 bases respectively, with 17 bases between them. This CDR3 has 15 residues. The CDR3 loop is CASSVSGALNYEQYF. In DNA, the CDR3 is TGTGCCAGCAGTGTTAGTGGGGCGCTTAACTACGAGCAGTACTTC.

This clone was counted a few times. The rearrangement links TRBV27 to TRBJ2-3; weak D call: TRBD2 (6 bases). Trimming pared 3 bases from V and 3 bases from J, leaving 7 bases between. The CDR3 spans 13 residues. The germline V gene has CDR1 MNHEY and CDR2 SMNVEV (reference sequence). Here the CDR3 DNA reads TGTGCCAGCAGTTTTGGGGGGACAGATACGCAGTATTTT. The encoded protein is CASSFGGTDTQYF.

The chain has TRBV7-2 and TRBJ1-3, with D unresolved. V was pared by 1 base and J by 4 bases, with 8 bases between. The germline CDR1 and CDR2 sequences are SGHTA and FQGNSA. The CDR3 extends over 14 amino acids. As DNA, the CDR3 is TGTGCCAGCAGCTTAGGACCGGAAGGAAACACCATATATTTT. Its protein product is CASSLGPEGNTIYF.

The count of this clone is one. The chain uses TRBV30 and TRBJ1-5; D gene unclear. V was pared by 1 base and J by 1 base, with 5 bases between. Germline CDR1 GTSNPN, CDR2 SVGIG (reference sequence). CDR3 size: 13 residues. CDR3 nucleotide sequence: TGTGCCTGGAGTGGGGAAAGCAATCAGCCCCAGCATTTT. This translates into CAWSGESNQPQHF.